These 2 T cell receptor beta chains share one sample of origin, sequenced in a study of blood T cells in healthy people across ages. Alongside a J-beta primer mix, a sample-barcoded 5' primer served in a second PCR lasting roughly 6 to 12 cycles. Each CDR3 protein gets one entry after TCRdb re-called the 5' RACE reads with MiXCR. The repertoire includes a few hundred thousand distinct CDR3 sequences, roughly a quarter of them detected once, and roughly 20% sits in the top ten. The sample consisted of blood. These receptors were obtained from a woman in her 70s in good health.

V is TRBV7-2 and J is TRBJ2-3, with D maybe TRBD2 (5 bases). V gave up 5 bases and J gave up 2 bases, with 8 bases separating them. Germline CDR1 and CDR2: SGHTA and FQGNSA. The CDR3 runs 13 residues. For the CDR3, the DNA is TGTGCCAGCAGCGGCGGGTACACAGATACGCAGTATTTT. It encodes CASSGGYTDTQYF.

This clonotype has more than one count but fewer than ten. This chain uses TRBV7-3 with TRBJ1-2, with TRBD1 matching 9 bases. The germline gives CDR1 SGHTA, CDR2 FQGTGA. V was pared by 6 bases and J by 3 bases, with 11 bases of the junction left unmatched. The CDR3 has 16 residues. The CDR3 bases are TGTGCCAGCAGGTTCGCCGGGACAGGGATAGACTATGGCTACACCTTC. Translating gives CASRFAGTGIDYGYTF.